The rows below give T cell receptor beta chains drawn from one sample of a study of shared clonotypes between healthy human individuals. Only in-frame clones appear in the TCRdb table, and some are missing; sequencing was by immunoSEQ multiplex PCR. The sample lists 2.3 million or so clones, 85% to 95% occurring once. The sample comprised naive CD4+ T cells from PBMCs. These receptors were obtained from a man between 18 and 29 years old in good health. Some clones in this sample may be carry-over from other donors' samples. The CDR3 runs from the conserved cysteine through the conserved F or W. Fields, in order: D gene, clone size, J gene, V gene, CDR3 DNA, CDR3 protein. D genes are given only for firm matches. Only some rows state a clone size, as once, few, many or a class for expanded clones.

NA NA TRBJ2-5 TRBV5-6 TGTGCCAGCAGCTTTCTGACTTCGGAGACCCAGTACTTC CASSFLTSETQYF
NA NA TRBJ1-1 TRBV28 TGTGCCAGCCCCCCCCCGAGGACGGGGGGGAACACTGAAGCTTTCTTT CASPPPRTGGNTEAFF
NA NA TRBJ1-1 TRBV28 TGTGCCAGCAGTTCGAATCGGATCCCGACAGAACTACTGAACACTGAAGCTTTCTTT CASSSNRIPTELLNTEAFF
NA NA TRBJ2-7 TRBV2 TGTGCCACCACAGGGGAGGCCTACGAGCAGTACTTC CATTGEAYEQYF
NA NA TRBJ2-7 TRBV5-8 TGTGCCAGCAGCTTGGGGGATAGCGGAGGAATCTACGAGCAGTACTTC CASSLGDSGGIYEQYF
NA many TRBJ2-1 TRBV29-1 TGCAGCGTTGGTAGGGGGTGGAACTACAATGAGCAGTTCTTC CSVGRGWNYNEQFF
NA NA TRBJ2-1 TRBV21-1 TGTGCCAGCAGCAAAGGGGGCAGGGTGGGATCCTACAATGAGCAGTTCTTC CASSKGGRVGSYNEQFF
NA NA TRBJ2-2 TRBV19 TGTGCCAGTAGTTCAGACAGTTTGGACACCGGGGAGCTGTTTTTT CASSSDSLDTGELFF
NA NA TRBJ2-7 TRBV21-1 TGTGCCAGCGGTACCGGTCTAGCGGGTCACTCCTACGAGCAGTACTTC CASGTGLAGHSYEQYF
TRBD2 NA TRBJ2-1 TRBV6-1 TGTGCCAGCATCGAGACTAGCGCTTACAATGAGCAGTTCTTC CASIETSAYNEQFF
TRBD1 NA TRBJ2-5 TRBV5-4 TGTGCCAGCAGCATGGACAGGGGAGGGACCCAGTACTTC CASSMDRGGTQYF
NA NA TRBJ2-3 TRBV19 TGTGCCAGTAGTATTTCCAAAGCTAGCACAGATACGCAGTATTTT CASSISKASTDTQYF
NA NA TRBJ2-7 TRBV11-3 TGTGCCAGCAGCCAGGGGTGGGGCGGCTCCTACGAGCAGTACTTC CASSQGWGGSYEQYF
TRBD2 NA TRBJ2-6 TRBV18 TGTGCCAGCTCACGAGCGGGAAGCTCTGGGGCCAACGTCCTGACTTTC CASSRAGSSGANVLTF
TRBD2 NA TRBJ2-7 TRBV7-6 TGTGCCAGCAGCCCTCGGGACTATAATTACGAGCAGTACTTC CASSPRDYNYEQYF
NA NA TRBJ2-1 TRBV23-1 TGCGCCAGCAGTCGGAGAAACAATGAGCAGTTCTTC CASSRRNNEQFF
NA NA TRBJ2-1 TRBV19 TGTGCCAGTAGTATAGCCAGGGACAATGAGCAGTTCTTC CASSIARDNEQFF
NA NA TRBJ1-5 TRBV7-2 TGTGCCAGCAGCTTATCGGTTCGAAACAATCAGCCCCAGCATTTT CASSLSVRNNQPQHF
NA once TRBJ1-1 TRBV4-1 TGCGCCAGCAGCCTGAGCGGGACAAGGAACACTGAAGCTTTCTTT CASSLSGTRNTEAFF
NA NA TRBJ2-5 TRBV16 TGTGCCAGCAGCCGATATCTGGGAGGCCAACGAGAGACCCAGTACTTC CASSRYLGGQRETQYF
NA NA TRBJ2-1 TRBV11-2 TGTGCCAGCAGCTTGCAGCTAGACTCCTACAATGAGCAGTTCTTC CASSLQLDSYNEQFF
NA NA TRBJ2-1 TRBV9 TGTGCCAGCAGCCCCCGGGAGGGGGCGGCCAATGAGCAGTTCTTC CASSPREGAANEQFF
NA NA TRBJ2-2 TRBV7-2 TGTGCCAGCAGCGTTACCGGGACGACCGGGGAGCTGTTTTTT CASSVTGTTGELFF
TRBD1 NA TRBJ2-7 TRBV5-6 TGTGCCAGCAGGAACCCCGGGACAGCCTACGAGCAGTACTTC CASRNPGTAYEQYF
NA NA TRBJ1-4 TRBV18 TGTGCCAGCTCCCCCCAGGGTGCGTCAACTAATGAAAAACTGTTTTTT CASSPQGASTNEKLFF
TRBD1 NA TRBJ1-2 TRBV9 TGTGCCAGCAGTAACGACAGGGGGCAATGGGGCTATGGCTACACCTTC CASSNDRGQWGYGYTF
NA NA TRBJ2-2 TRBV9 TGTGCCAGCAGCGGGCAGGGGAAAGGGGAGCTGTTTTTT CASSGQGKGELFF
TRBD1 NA TRBJ2-7 TRBV7-2 TGTGCCAGCAGCTCGGACAGGGGCGGCAACGAGCAGTACTTC CASSSDRGGNEQYF
NA once TRBJ2-7 TRBV2 TGTGCCAGCAGTGATCAGGGACTGTCCTACGAGCAGTACTTC CASSDQGLSYEQYF
NA NA TRBJ2-5 TRBV11-3 TGTGCCAGCAGCTTAGTCCTGGGAGAGACCCAGTACTTC CASSLVLGETQYF
TRBD1 NA TRBJ2-5 TRBV5-4 TGTGCCAGCAGCGCCGCCCGGGGCAGGGGGCAAGAGACCCAGTACTTC CASSAARGRGQETQYF
NA NA TRBJ2-1 TRBV5-1 TGCGCCAGCAGCTTGGCGGCACTATCCCACTACAATGAGCAGTTCTTC CASSLAALSHYNEQFF
NA NA TRBJ2-1 TRBV29-1 TGCAGCGTTGAAGAGGGCATGGGTGAGCAGTTCTTC CSVEEGMGEQFF
NA NA TRBJ2-4 TRBV2 TGTGCCAGCAGTGAGGTGGGGACGCGAAACATTCAGTACTTC CASSEVGTRNIQYF
TRBD2 NA TRBJ2-5 TRBV4-2 TGTGCCAGCAGCCAAGCCCCGGGAGGGGAGACCCAGTACTTC CASSQAPGGETQYF
TRBD2 NA TRBJ2-5 TRBV29-1 TGCAGCGTTGTAGCGGGAGGTAGTGAGACCCAGTACTTC CSVVAGGSETQYF
NA NA TRBJ2-2 TRBV27 TGTGCCAGCAGTTTAGGAGGACCCGGGGAGCTGTTTTTT CASSLGGPGELFF
TRBD1 NA TRBJ2-3 TRBV5-6 TGTGCCAGCAGCCCCCGTGCAGGGACAGTCACAGATACGCAGTATTTT CASSPRAGTVTDTQYF
NA NA TRBJ1-1 TRBV11-3 TGTGCCAGCAGCTTATCGGACACTGAAGCTTTCTTT CASSLSDTEAFF
NA NA TRBJ2-5 TRBV11-2 TGTGCCAGCAGCACTACCTTAACGGCGTTAGGGAGGACCCAGTACTTC CASSTTLTALGRTQYF
NA NA TRBJ2-5 TRBV9 TGTGCCAGCAGCGTAGGCGGTTTAGAGACCCAGTACTTC CASSVGGLETQYF
NA few TRBJ1-3 TRBV10-3 TGTGCCATCAGGACAGGACCAACCTCTGGAAACACCATATATTTT CAIRTGPTSGNTIYF
TRBD2 NA TRBJ2-1 TRBV7-8 TGTGCCAGCAGCTTATTTCGGTACTCGAGCGGGAACCAGTTCTTC CASSLFRYSSGNQFF
NA NA TRBJ2-5 TRBV5-1 TGCGCCAGCAGGCGGCAGGGGGGAGGGGAGACCCAGTACTTC CASRRQGGGETQYF
TRBD1 NA TRBJ1-2 TRBV7-9 TGTGCCGGAGGAACAGGGGAAGTGAGCTACACCTTC CAGGTGEVSYTF
NA NA TRBJ2-7 TRBV28 TGTGCCAGCAGTTCCGGGAAAACCTCCTACGAGCAGTACTTC CASSSGKTSYEQYF
NA NA TRBJ1-1 TRBV6-5 TGTGCCAGCAGTTACGAGCGCGCGGGGGAGGATGAAGCTTTCTTT CASSYERAGEDEAFF
NA NA TRBJ2-1 TRBV2 TGTGCCAGCAGGGGTAGGGATGAGCAGTTCTTC CASRGRDEQFF
TRBD2 NA TRBJ2-5 TRBV27 TGTGCCAGCAGTTCCGCCCGGGGCCTTAGCGGGAGGGTCCAAGAGACCCAGTACTTC CASSSARGLSGRVQETQYF
NA NA TRBJ1-5 TRBV19 TGTGCCAGTAGTGGATGGCAGGGACAGCCCCAGCATTTT CASSGWQGQPQHF
TRBD1 NA TRBJ2-1 TRBV7-3 TGTGCCAGCAGCCCCCGACAGGGGTCACGATCCTACAATGAGCAGTTCTTC CASSPRQGSRSYNEQFF
TRBD1 NA TRBJ1-1 TRBV18 TGTGCCAGCTCACCCCGGGACAGGGCACTAATGAACACTGAAGCTTTCTTT CASSPRDRALMNTEAFF